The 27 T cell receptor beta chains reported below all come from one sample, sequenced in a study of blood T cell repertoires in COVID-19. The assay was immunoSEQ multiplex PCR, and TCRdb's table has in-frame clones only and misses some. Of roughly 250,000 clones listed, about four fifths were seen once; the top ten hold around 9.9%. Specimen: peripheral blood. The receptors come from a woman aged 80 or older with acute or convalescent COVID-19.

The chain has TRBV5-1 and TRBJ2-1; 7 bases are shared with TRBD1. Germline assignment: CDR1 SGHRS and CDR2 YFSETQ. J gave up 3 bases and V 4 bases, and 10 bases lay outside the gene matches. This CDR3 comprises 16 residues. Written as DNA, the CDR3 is TGCGCCAGCAGCACCCGACAGGGATCGGGCTACAATGAGCAGTTCTTC. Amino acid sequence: CASSTRQGSGYNEQFF.

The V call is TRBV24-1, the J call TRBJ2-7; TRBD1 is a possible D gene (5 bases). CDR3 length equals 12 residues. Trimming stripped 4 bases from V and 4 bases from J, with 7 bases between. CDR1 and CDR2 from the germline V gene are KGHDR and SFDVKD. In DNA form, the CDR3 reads TGTGCCACCAGTGACCAGGGTTACGAGCAGTACTTC. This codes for CATSDQGYEQYF.

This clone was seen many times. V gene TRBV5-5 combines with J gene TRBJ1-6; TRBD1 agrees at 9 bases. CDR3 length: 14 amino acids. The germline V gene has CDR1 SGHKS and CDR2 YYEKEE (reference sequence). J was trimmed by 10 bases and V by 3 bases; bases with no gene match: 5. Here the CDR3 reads CASSSRTGESPLHF. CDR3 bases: TGTGCCAGCAGCTCAAGGACAGGGGAATCACCCCTCCACTTT.

CDR3 coding DNA: TGTGCCAGCAGTGATCTTGACAGGGGAGGCACCGGGGAGCTGTTTTTT. Protein sequence: CASSDLDRGGTGELFF. The V gene is TRBV2, the J gene TRBJ2-2; 8 nucleotides match TRBD1. The CDR3 consists of 16 residues. V lost 3 bases to trimming and J lost 4 bases; unmatched junction nucleotides: 7. Germline V gene data show CDR1 as SNHLY and CDR2 as FYNNEI. Full variable domain (outside the CDR3, taken from reference TRBV2 and TRBJ2-2): EPEVTQTPSHQVTQMGQEVILRCVPISNHLYFYWYRQILGQKVEFLVSFYNNEISEKSEIFDDQFSVERPDGSNFTLKIRSTKLEDSAMYFCASSDLDRGGTGELFFGEGSRLTVL.

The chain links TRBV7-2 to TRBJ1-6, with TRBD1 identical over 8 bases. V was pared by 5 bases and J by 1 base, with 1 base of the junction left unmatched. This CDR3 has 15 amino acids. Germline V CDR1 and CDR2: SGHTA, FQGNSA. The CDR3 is CASSDRGSYNSPLHF. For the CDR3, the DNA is TGTGCCAGCAGCGACAGGGGTTCCTATAATTCACCCCTCCACTTT. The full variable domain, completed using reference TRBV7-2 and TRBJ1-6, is GAGVSQSPSNKVTEKGKDVELRCDPISGHTALYWYRQSLGQGLEFLIYFQGNSAPDKSGLPSDRFSAERTGGSVSTLTIQRTQQEDSAVYLCASSDRGSYNSPLHFGNGTRLTVT.

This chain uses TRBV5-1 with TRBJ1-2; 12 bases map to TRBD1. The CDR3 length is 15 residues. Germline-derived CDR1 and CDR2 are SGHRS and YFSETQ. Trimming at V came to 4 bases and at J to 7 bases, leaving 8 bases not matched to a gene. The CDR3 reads CASSEAGTGGVGYTF. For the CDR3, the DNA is TGCGCCAGCAGCGAAGCCGGGACAGGGGGCGTTGGCTACACCTTC.

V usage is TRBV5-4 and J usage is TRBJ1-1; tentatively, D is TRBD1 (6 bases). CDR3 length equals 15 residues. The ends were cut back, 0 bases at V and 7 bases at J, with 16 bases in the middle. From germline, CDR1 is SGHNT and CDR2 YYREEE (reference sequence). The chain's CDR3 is CASSLGAPGASEAFF. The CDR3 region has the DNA TGTGCCAGCAGCTTGGGGGCCCCAGGGGCCAGTGAAGCTTTCTTT.

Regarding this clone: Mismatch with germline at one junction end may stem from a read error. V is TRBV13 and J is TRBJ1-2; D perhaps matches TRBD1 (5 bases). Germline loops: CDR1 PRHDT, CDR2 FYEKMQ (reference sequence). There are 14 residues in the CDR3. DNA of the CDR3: TGTGCCAGCAGCCAGCCTTTAGGAGGGGTGTTATTTAAGTTC. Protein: CASSQPLGGVLFKF. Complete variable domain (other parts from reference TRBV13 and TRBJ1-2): AAGVIQSPRHLIKEKRETATLKCYPIPRHDTVYWYQQGPGQDPQFLISFYEKMQSDKGSIPDRFSAQQFSDYHSELNMSSLELGDSALYFCASSQPLGGVLFKFGSGTRLTVV.

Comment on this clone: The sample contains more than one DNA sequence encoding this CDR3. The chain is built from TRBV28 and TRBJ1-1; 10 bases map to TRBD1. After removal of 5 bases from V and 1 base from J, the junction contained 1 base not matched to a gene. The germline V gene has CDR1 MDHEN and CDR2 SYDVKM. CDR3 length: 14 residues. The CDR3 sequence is CASSRTGGNTEAFF. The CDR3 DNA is TGTGCCAGCAGTAGGACAGGGGGGAACACTGAAGCTTTCTTT.

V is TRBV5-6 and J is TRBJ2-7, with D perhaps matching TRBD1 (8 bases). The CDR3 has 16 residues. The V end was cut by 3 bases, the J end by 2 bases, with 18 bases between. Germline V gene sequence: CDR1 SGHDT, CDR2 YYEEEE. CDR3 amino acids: CASSSGSTGGAYEQYF. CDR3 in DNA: TGTGCCAGCAGCTCGGGATCAACAGGGGGGGCCTACGAGCAGTACTTC.

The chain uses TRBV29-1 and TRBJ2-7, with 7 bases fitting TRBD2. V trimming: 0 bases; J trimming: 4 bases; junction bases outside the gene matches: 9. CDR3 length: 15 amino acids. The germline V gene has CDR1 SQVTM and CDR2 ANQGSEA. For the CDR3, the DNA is TGCAGCGTTGAAGATCGTCGGAGCGGGGCTTACGAGCAGTACTTC. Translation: CSVEDRRSGAYEQYF.

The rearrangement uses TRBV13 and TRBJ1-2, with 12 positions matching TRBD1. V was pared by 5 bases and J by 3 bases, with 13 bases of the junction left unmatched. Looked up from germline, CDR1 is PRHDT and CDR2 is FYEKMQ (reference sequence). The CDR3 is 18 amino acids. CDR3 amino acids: CASSPQGTGGANHYGYTF. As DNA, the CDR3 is TGTGCCAGCAGCCCCCAAGGGACAGGGGGCGCGAATCACTATGGCTACACCTTC.

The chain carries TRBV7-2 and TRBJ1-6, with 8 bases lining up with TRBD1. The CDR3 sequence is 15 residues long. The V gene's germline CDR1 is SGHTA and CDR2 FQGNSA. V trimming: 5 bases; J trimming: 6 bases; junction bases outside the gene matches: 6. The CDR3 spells CASSTGGTSNSPLHF. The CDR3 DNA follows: TGTGCCAGCAGCACAGGGGGGACCTCTAATTCACCCCTCCACTTT.

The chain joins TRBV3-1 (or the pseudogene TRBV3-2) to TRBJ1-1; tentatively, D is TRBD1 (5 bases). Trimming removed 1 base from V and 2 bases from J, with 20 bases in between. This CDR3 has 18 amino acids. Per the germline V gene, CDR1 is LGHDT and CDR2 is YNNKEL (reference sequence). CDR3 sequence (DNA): TGTGCCAGCAGCCAAGCCCTCATTTACAGGCATACTAACACTGAAGCTTTCTTT. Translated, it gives CASSQALIYRHTNTEAFF.

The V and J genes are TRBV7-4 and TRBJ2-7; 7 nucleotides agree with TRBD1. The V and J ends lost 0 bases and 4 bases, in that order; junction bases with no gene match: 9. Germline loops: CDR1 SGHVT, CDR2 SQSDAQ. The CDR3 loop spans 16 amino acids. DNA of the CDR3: TGTGCCAGCAGCTTAGCCGGACAGCCGGACAGGTACGAGCAGTACTTC. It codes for CASSLAGQPDRYEQYF.

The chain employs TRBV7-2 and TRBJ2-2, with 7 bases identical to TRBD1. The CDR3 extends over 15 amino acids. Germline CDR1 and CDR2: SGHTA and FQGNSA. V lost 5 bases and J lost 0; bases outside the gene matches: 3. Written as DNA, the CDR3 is TGTGCCAGCAGCCTAGGACAGGCGAACACCGGGGAGCTGTTTTTT. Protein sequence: CASSLGQANTGELFF.

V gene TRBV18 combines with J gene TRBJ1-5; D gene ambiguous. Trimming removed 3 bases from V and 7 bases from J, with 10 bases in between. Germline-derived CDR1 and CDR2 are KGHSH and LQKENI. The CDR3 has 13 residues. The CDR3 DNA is TGTGCCAGCTCACCGGCCGAATGGCAGCCCCAGCATTTT. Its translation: CASSPAEWQPQHF.

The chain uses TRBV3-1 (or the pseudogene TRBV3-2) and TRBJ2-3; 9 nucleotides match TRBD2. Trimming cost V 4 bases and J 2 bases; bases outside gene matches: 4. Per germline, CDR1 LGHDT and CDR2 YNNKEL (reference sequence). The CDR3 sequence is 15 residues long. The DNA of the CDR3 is TGTGCCAGCAGCCCTAGCGGGGCCCACACAGATACGCAGTATTTT. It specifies CASSPSGAHTDTQYF.

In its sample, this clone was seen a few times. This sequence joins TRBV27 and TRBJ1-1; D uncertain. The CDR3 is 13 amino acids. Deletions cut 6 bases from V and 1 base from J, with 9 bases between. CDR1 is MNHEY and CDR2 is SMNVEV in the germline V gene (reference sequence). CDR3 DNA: TGTGCCAGCAGCCCGGCGGGGAACACTGAAGCTTTCTTT. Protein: CASSPAGNTEAFF.

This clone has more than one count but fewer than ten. The CDR3 loop is CASSLRGLGETQYF. In DNA form, the CDR3 reads TGTGCCAGCAGCTTGCGGGGTCTCGGAGAGACCCAGTACTTC. The V gene is TRBV5-5, the J gene TRBJ2-5; D might be TRBD2 (5 bases). Trimming took off 1 base at V and 4 bases at J, with 11 bases between the two ends. Germline V lookup: CDR1 SGHKS, CDR2 YYEKEE (reference sequence). This CDR3 has 14 amino acids.

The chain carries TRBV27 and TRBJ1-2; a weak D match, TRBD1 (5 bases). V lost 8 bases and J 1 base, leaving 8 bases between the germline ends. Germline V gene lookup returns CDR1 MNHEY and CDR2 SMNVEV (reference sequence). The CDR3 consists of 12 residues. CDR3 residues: CASGDSNYGYTF. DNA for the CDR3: TGTGCCAGCGGTGACAGTAACTATGGCTACACCTTC.

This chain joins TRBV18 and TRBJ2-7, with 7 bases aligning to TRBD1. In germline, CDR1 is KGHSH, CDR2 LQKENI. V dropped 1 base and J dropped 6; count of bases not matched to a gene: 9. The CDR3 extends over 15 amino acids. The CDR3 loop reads CASSPLPETGTEQYF. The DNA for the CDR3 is TGTGCCAGCTCACCACTGCCGGAGACAGGGACCGAGCAGTACTTC. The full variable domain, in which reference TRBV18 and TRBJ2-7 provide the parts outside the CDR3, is NAGVMQNPRHLVRRRGQEARLRCSPMKGHSHVYWYRQLPEEGLKFMVYLQKENIIDESGMPKERFSAEFPKEGPSILRIQQVVRGDSAAYFCASSPLPETGTEQYFGPGTRLTVT.

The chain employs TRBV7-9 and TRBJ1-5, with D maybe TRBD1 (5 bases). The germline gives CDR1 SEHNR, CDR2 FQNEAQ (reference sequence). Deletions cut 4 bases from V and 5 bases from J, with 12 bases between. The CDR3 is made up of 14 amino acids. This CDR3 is CASSSGEGYQPQHF. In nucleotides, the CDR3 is TGTGCCAGCAGCTCGGGGGAGGGTTATCAGCCCCAGCATTTT.

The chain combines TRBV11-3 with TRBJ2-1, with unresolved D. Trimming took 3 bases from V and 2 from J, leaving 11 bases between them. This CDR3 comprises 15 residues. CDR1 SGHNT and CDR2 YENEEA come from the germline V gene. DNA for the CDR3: TGTGCCAGCAGCTTTGGCGGCGGTACCTACAATGAGCAGTTCTTC. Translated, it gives CASSFGGGTYNEQFF.

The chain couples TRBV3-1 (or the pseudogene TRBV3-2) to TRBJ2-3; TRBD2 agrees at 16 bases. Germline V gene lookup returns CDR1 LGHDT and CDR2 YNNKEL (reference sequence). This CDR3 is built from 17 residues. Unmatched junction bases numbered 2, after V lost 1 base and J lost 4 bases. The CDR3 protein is CASSQAGTSGGADTQYF. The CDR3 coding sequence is TGTGCCAGCAGCCAAGCTGGGACTAGCGGGGGGGCAGATACGCAGTATTTT.

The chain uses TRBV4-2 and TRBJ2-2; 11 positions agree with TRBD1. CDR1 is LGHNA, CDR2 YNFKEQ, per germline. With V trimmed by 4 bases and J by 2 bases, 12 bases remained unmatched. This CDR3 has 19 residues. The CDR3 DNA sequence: TGTGCCAGCAGCCGCGGCGGGACAGGGGGAGGAACAAACACCGGGGAGCTGTTTTTT. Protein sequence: CASSRGGTGGGTNTGELFF.

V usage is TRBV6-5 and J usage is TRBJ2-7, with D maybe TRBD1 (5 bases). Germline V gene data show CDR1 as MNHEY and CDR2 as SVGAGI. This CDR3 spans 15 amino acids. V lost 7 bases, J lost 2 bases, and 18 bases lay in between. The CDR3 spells CASNERPGIPYEQYF. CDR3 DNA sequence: TGTGCCAGCAACGAGAGGCCAGGGATCCCCTACGAGCAGTACTTC.